These T cell receptor beta chains were read from a single sample in a study of blood T cell repertoires in COVID-19. Only in-frame clones appear in the TCRdb table, and some are missing; sequencing was by immunoSEQ multiplex PCR. The sample holds over 250,000 clones, about 83% seen once. Material for sequencing was peripheral blood. These receptors all stem from a woman between 50 and 59 years old who had recovered from COVID-19. Each CDR3 is given without its conserved first and last residue. Fields, in order: CDR3 protein, clone size, V gene. Expanded clones are given a class, and other clones once, few, many or no size at all.

ASSTFPGTGGVGDYGYT | NA | TRBV19
ASSQLQGTNEQF | NA | TRBV4-2
ASSPEQGIQPQH | once | TRBV18
AISGRGGENTEAF | few | TRBV10-3
AIRRQGIHNEQF | NA | TRBV10-3
ASREGGSTEAF | NA | TRBV12-3/TRBV12-4
ASRPDGGSNEKLF | NA | TRBV27
ASRRQGDTEAF | medium-sized | TRBV7-3
ASSPADRLNEKLF | NA | TRBV27
ASTGTSLVGELF | NA | TRBV19
ASSLTGPPYGYT | NA | TRBV7-9
ASSPLTGGRETQY | NA | TRBV27
ATKPPNTGELF | NA | TRBV4-1
ARMGQTRTDTQY | NA | TRBV28
ASSLAGSGANVLT | NA | TRBV5-1
ASSVAMGGSSDTQY | NA | TRBV9
ASSLMGTGFSVNTEAF | few | TRBV7-9
ASSTPGTLYEQY | few | TRBV19
ASSLVPRGVKGEQF | NA | TRBV7-6
ASSISNYGYT | NA | TRBV14
ASSRLWSGGQPQH | NA | TRBV27
ASSPVGALETQY | NA | TRBV5-1
ATAPVGGAQPQH | NA | TRBV6-4